Listed below are T cell receptor beta chains from one sample, sequenced in a study of beta chain features in type 1 diabetes. The repertoire was sequenced with immunoSEQ multiplex PCR; TCRdb's copy has only in-frame clones and lacks some. The sample has more than 300,000 clones; around 10% are singletons. Sequenced material: central memory CD4+ T cells from blood. All receptors come from a man aged 25-45 years with type 1 diabetes. Each CDR3 is given with its conserved first and last residue. A D gene is named only where the DNA matches it firmly. The listing skips clone size in some rows; elsewhere it reads once, few, many or a size class.

12	TRBJ2-7	many	TRBV11-1	TRBD1	TGTGCCAGCAGCCCGGGACAGCTCGAGCAGTACTTC	CASSPGQLEQYF
15	TRBJ2-1	-	TRBV5-1	-	TGTGCCAGCAGCTTGGTTGTCTGGGGGCGCAATGAGCAGTTCTTC	CASSLVVWGRNEQFF
15	TRBJ2-7	-	TRBV4-1	TRBD1	TGCGCCAGCAGCCAAGATAGGGCCCGACAGGGGGAGCAGTACTTC	CASSQDRARQGEQYF
16	TRBJ1-4	-	TRBV5-1	TRBD1	TGCGCCAGCAGCTTGCTTCCGGGACAGCTTAATGAAAAACTGTTTTTT	CASSLLPGQLNEKLFF
13	TRBJ1-5	few	TRBV29-1	-	TGCAGCGTTTCCAGGGGAAGCAATCAGCCCCAGCATTTT	CSVSRGSNQPQHF
16	TRBJ2-2	-	TRBV9	-	TGTGCCAGCAGCGTAGCCGCGGGGGCGACCACCGGGGAGCTGTTTTTT	CASSVAAGATTGELFF
15	TRBJ1-4	-	TRBV14	TRBD1	TGTGCCAGCAGCAGGCGACAGGGTTCTAATGAAAAACTGTTTTTT	CASSRRQGSNEKLFF
17	TRBJ2-7	-	TRBV11-2	-	TGTGCCAGCAGCTTAGGGGGTACGGCGGGGAGCTCCTACGAGCAGTACTTC	CASSLGGTAGSSYEQYF
16	TRBJ2-3	-	TRBV7-2	TRBD1	TGTGCCAGCAGACCACCCGGGACAGGGTCCACAGATACGCAGTATTTT	CASRPPGTGSTDTQYF
17	TRBJ2-3	-	TRBV9	TRBD2	TGTGCCAGCAGCGTAGCGAGGTCCGCGGGAGTGGGAGATACGCAGTATTTT	CASSVARSAGVGDTQYF
15	TRBJ1-5	few	TRBV28	-	TGTGCCAGCACCCGGAGCGGGGGAAGCAATCAGCCCCAGCATTTT	CASTRSGGSNQPQHF
14	TRBJ2-1	few	TRBV10-3	TRBD2	TGTGCCATCGCACTAGCGGGAGGTCTCGATGAGCAGTTCTTC	CAIALAGGLDEQFF
16	TRBJ2-7	-	TRBV27	TRBD1	TGTGCCAGCAGTTTACGGCCCGGGACAGGGGCAAGGGAGCAGTACTTC	CASSLRPGTGAREQYF
14	TRBJ1-2	-	TRBV7-9	-	TGTGCCAGCAGCTTAGAACTAACTAACTATGGCTACACCTTC	CASSLELTNYGYTF
13	TRBJ1-5	-	TRBV27	-	TGTGCCAGCAACATCGACAGTCGGCAGCCCCAGCATTTT	CASNIDSRQPQHF
12	TRBJ2-5	-	TRBV7-9	-	TGTGCCAGCAGCCTTGTAAAGGGGACCCAGTACTTC	CASSLVKGTQYF
14	TRBJ1-5	many	TRBV2	-	TGTGCCAGCAGTGAGCGGGGAAGCAATCAGCCCCAGCATTTT	CASSERGSNQPQHF
14	TRBJ1-2	few	TRBV7-6	TRBD1	TGTGCCAGCAGCTACGGGACAGGGGGCTATGGCTACACCTTC	CASSYGTGGYGYTF
14	TRBJ2-1	-	TRBV5-1	-	TGCGCCAGCGGATTTGATGGGACCTACAATGAGCAGTTCTTC	CASGFDGTYNEQFF
17	TRBJ1-5	many	TRBV2	TRBD1	TGTGCCAGCAGTGCGATATCACAGGGGTTCAGGGATCAGCCCCAGCATTTT	CASSAISQGFRDQPQHF
13	TRBJ1-1	-	TRBV11-1	-	TGTGCCAGCAGCTTAGGACAGGATAATGAAGCTTTCTTT	CASSLGQDNEAFF
14	TRBJ2-1	-	TRBV6-1	-	TGTGCCAGCGGGAGAACTAGTGGCTTCTATGAGCAGTTCTTC	CASGRTSGFYEQFF
14	TRBJ2-5	many	TRBV6-1	TRBD1	TGTGCCAGTACGCAGACAGGGGGAATAGAGACCCAGTACTTC	CASTQTGGIETQYF
15	TRBJ2-1	-	TRBV4-1	-	TGCGCCAGCAATAAAGGGGGGAGCTCCTACAATGAGCAGTTCTTC	CASNKGGSSYNEQFF
15	TRBJ1-2	-	TRBV28	-	TGTGCCAGCAGCTGGTCTTTCAGGGCTAACTATGGCTACACCTTC	CASSWSFRANYGYTF
18	TRBJ1-5	few	TRBV7-8	TRBD1	TGTGCCAGCAGCTCCCCTCTAACAGGGGGAGAGGGCAATCAGCCCCAGCATTTT	CASSSPLTGGEGNQPQHF
16	TRBJ2-7	few	TRBV19	TRBD1	TGTGCCAGTAGTCCCCCTCAGGGACAGGGGGCTGCCGAGCAGTACTTC	CASSPPQGQGAAEQYF
15	TRBJ1-1	many	TRBV7-8	-	TGTGCCAGCAGCTTATTATGGCAGGCGAACACTGAAGCTTTCTTT	CASSLLWQANTEAFF
13	TRBJ2-5	-	TRBV30	TRBD1	TGTGCCTGGCAACCAGGGGGCCTGGAGACCCAGTACTTC	CAWQPGGLETQYF
15	TRBJ1-1	-	TRBV7-2	TRBD1	TGTGCCAGCAGCCCGGGACAGGACAGGAACACTGAAGCTTTCTTT	CASSPGQDRNTEAFF
15	TRBJ1-2	-	TRBV11-2	-	TGTGCCAGCAGCTTTTCTTGGGACCCTAACTATGGCTACACCTTC	CASSFSWDPNYGYTF
15	TRBJ2-3	few	TRBV4-2	-	TGTGCCAGCAGCGAAGTGGGCCCGGCGCCAGATACGCAGTATTTT	CASSEVGPAPDTQYF
11	TRBJ2-5	-	TRBV30	-	TGTGCCTGGAGTGTAAAAGAGACCCAGTACTTC	CAWSVKETQYF
14	TRBJ1-1	-	TRBV27	-	TGTGCCAGCAGTAAAACGAGGGGGGACACTGAAGCTTTCTTT	CASSKTRGDTEAFF
15	TRBJ2-3	few	TRBV7-7	-	TGTGCTAGCAGCTTAGTGGGCGGTTCCACAGATACGCAGTATTTT	CASSLVGGSTDTQYF
13	TRBJ2-1	-	TRBV30	TRBD1	TGTGCCTGGAGTGTTGGGTCCCCAGGGGGGCAGTTCTTC	CAWSVGSPGGQFF
14	TRBJ1-2	-	TRBV2	-	TGTGCCAGCAGTGAATCTACAGGGAGGGGTGGCTACACCTTC	CASSESTGRGGYTF